Described below is a single T cell receptor beta chain sequence and its context. This sample is drawn from a study of CD4 and CD8 cells across lung adenocarcinoma regions. From germline, CDR1 is DFQATT and CDR2 SNEGSKA (reference sequence). The ends lost 5 bases at V and 10 bases at J; junction bases unmatched: 12. CDR3 size: 14 residues. MiXCR, applied by TCRdb to the PCR reads, yields one record per CDR3 protein. The sample records some 9,700 distinct CDR3 sequences, roughly 50% being singletons. Donors had localized lung adenocarcinoma, a non-small cell lung cancer. Material for sequencing was CD8+ T cells from the margin of a lung tumor. The chain uses TRBV20-1 and TRBJ2-3, with 10 positions matching TRBD2. The sequence came from a female donor with lung adenocarcinoma. The CD4 and CD8 labels of this study may be unreliable. CDR3 sequence: CSARGSSGSQAQYF. DNA of the CDR3: TGCAGTGCTCGAGGCTCTAGCGGGAGTCAGGCGCAGTATTTT.